This T cell receptor (beta chain) was found in a study of Ad26.COV2.S vaccination and SARS-CoV-2 variants. Study-level background: Ad26.COV2.S shots went into the muscle once or twice, 56 days apart.

Trimming removed 2 bases from V and 3 bases from J; junction bases left unmatched: 13. This CDR3 has 18 residues. The germline V gene has CDR1 SEHNR and CDR2 FQNEAQ (reference sequence). Specified treatment: around 19 received Ad26.COV2.S at low or high dose, single or two shots; roughly five received placebo; per-sample allocation not given. Specimen acquisition occurred on day 63 following the initial vaccine or placebo injection. The table came from immunoSEQ multiplex PCR; TCRdb's copy has only in-frame clones and leaves some out. There are approximately 360,000 clones in the sample; under 90% occur only once, and around 7.3% lies in the top ten.

The chain employs TRBV7-9 and TRBJ2-1, with TRBD2 matching over 7 bases. The input for sequencing was peripheral blood, taken in a trial of Ad26.COV2.S vaccine versus placebo. The TCR was taken from a person aged 18-60 years who received the Ad26.COV2.S COVID-19 vaccine or a placebo. The CDR3 protein is CASSLPSGKLEFYNEQFF. CDR3 DNA: TGTGCCAGCAGCTTACCGAGCGGGAAACTGGAATTCTACAATGAGCAGTTCTTC.